This TCR beta chain originates from a study of T cell changes during pregnancy in multiple sclerosis. Generated by immunoSEQ multiplex PCR, the TCRdb table keeps only in-frame clones and is missing some. Here the sample spans 15,000 to 20,000 clones, 86% being singletons. This CDR3 is 15 amino acids long. Germline V gene lookup returns CDR1 LGHNA and CDR2 YSLEER. V lost 0 bases, J lost 4 bases, and 10 bases lay in between. This sequence joins TRBV4-3 and TRBJ2-1; a possible D gene is TRBD1 (5 bases). The clonotype was recovered from a female donor in good health, enrolled as a control in a pregnancy study. The sample was CD8+ T cells from peripheral blood mononuclear cells, taken in the third trimester of pregnancy. CDR3: CASSQDVTVYNEQFF. As DNA, the CDR3 is TGCGCCAGCAGCCAAGATGTGACAGTTTACAATGAGCAGTTCTTC.